The next 21 T cell receptor beta chains were all read from a single sample in a study of persistence of HIV-infected CD4 T cells. These receptors have no known antigen. This was the immunoSEQ version 4 assay in survey mode. The method was immunoSEQ multiplex PCR; TCRdb's version includes in-frame clones alone and lacks a portion of them. The table has under 25,000 clones, 50% to 70% seen once. Overlapping HIV-1 Gag 15-mer peptides at roughly 1 ug per peptide per mL were used. CD4+ T cells upregulating both CD40 ligand and CD69 were sorted as responding cells. The input for sequencing was CD4+ T cells sorted from PBMCs after roughly 17-hour stimulation, taken from a patient who received antiretroviral therapy. These receptors were obtained from an adult woman with HIV who was CMV-seropositive.

The chain joins TRBV20-1 to TRBJ2-2; D gene unclear. Germline values: CDR1 DFQATT, CDR2 SNEGSKA (reference sequence). The CDR3 sequence is 13 residues long. The ends were cut back, 3 bases at V and 4 bases at J, with 9 bases in the middle. The CDR3 protein is CSASSIPTGELFF. The CDR3, as DNA: TGCAGTGCTAGTTCCATACCCACCGGGGAGCTGTTTTTT.

This chain joins TRBV5-1 and TRBJ2-2; tentatively, D is TRBD1 (5 bases). V was cut by 4 bases and J by 3 bases, with 13 bases left in between. The germline CDR1 and CDR2 sequences are SGHRS and YFSETQ. The CDR3 has 15 amino acids. CDR3 sequence (DNA): TGCGCCAGCAGCGTGACAGTAAGCGACACCGGGGAGCTGTTTTTT. Protein sequence: CASSVTVSDTGELFF.

CDR3 in DNA: TGTGCCAGCAGTTTATTTGGACAGGGTAACGAGCAGTACTTC. Amino acids: CASSLFGQGNEQYF. The rearrangement uses TRBV28 and TRBJ2-7; 8 bases map to TRBD1. CDR1 and CDR2 from the germline V gene are MDHEN and SYDVKM. The CDR3 has 14 amino acids. Trimming at V came to 1 base and at J to 5 bases, leaving 4 bases not matched to a gene.

The gene calls are TRBV11-3 and TRBJ2-3; TRBD2 matches 13 bases. The CDR3 is 17 amino acids. Germline V lookup: CDR1 SGHNT, CDR2 YENEEA. The V segment lost 5 bases and the J segment 3 bases; nucleotides outside the gene matches: 8. Here the CDR3 reads CASSARTSGGSTDTQYF. As DNA, the CDR3 is TGTGCCAGCAGCGCACGGACTAGCGGGGGTTCGACAGATACGCAGTATTTT.

The chain combines TRBV6-5 with TRBJ2-7; D is uncertain. Looked up from germline, CDR1 is MNHEY and CDR2 is SVGAGI. The CDR3 loop spans 12 amino acids. The V and J ends lost 6 bases and 7 bases respectively, with 13 bases between them. The CDR3: CASSHGRGEQYV. CDR3 coding DNA: TGTGCCAGCAGCCATGGACGAGGAGAGCAGTACGTC.

The rearrangement joins TRBV3-1 (or the pseudogene TRBV3-2) to TRBJ2-3; 11 positions match TRBD2. In germline, CDR1 is LGHDT, CDR2 YNNKEL (reference sequence). CDR3 length equals 14 residues. J gave up 5 bases and V 4 bases, and 2 bases lay outside the gene matches. CDR3 residues: CASSLAGGQDTQYF. The CDR3 DNA is TGTGCCAGCAGCCTAGCGGGGGGGCAAGATACGCAGTATTTT.

By proportion, this clone is medium-sized. V gene TRBV5-4 combines with J gene TRBJ2-7; TRBD1 aligns across 9 bases. The V gene's germline CDR1 is SGHNT and CDR2 YYREEE (reference sequence). The CDR3 contains 15 residues. The V segment lost 4 bases and the J segment 0 bases; nucleotides outside the gene matches: 5. DNA for the CDR3: TGTGCCAGCAGCCAGACAGGGGGATCCTCCTACGAGCAGTACGTC. This translates into CASSQTGGSSYEQYV.

This clone was observed a handful of times. CDR3 DNA sequence: TGTGCCGGAGGCAAGGCCGGCGCTGGAAACACCATATATTTT. Encoded protein: CAGGKAGAGNTIYF. This chain connects TRBV6-5 to TRBJ1-3; D gene ambiguous. This CDR3 region has 14 residues. Trimming took off 11 bases at V and 2 bases at J, with 16 bases between the two ends. Germline CDR1 is MNHEY and CDR2 is SVGAGI.

Details on this clone: Other DNA sequences in this specimen translate into the identical CDR3. The rearrangement links TRBV9 to TRBJ1-5; the D gene is possibly TRBD1 (5 bases). Germline CDR1 and CDR2: SGDLS and YYNGEE. The CDR3 consists of 14 residues. V was shortened by 3 bases and J by 0 bases, with 7 bases between the two germline ends. The CDR3 nucleotides are TGTGCCAGCAGCGGGGGCTATAGCAATCAGCCCCAGCATTTT. It codes for CASSGGYSNQPQHF.

In its sample, this clone was seen a few times. This chain connects TRBV12-5 to TRBJ1-1; TRBD1 matches 7 bases. Unmatched junction bases numbered 3, after V lost 2 bases and J lost 6 bases. Germline values: CDR1 LGHNT, CDR2 FRNRAP. The CDR3 has 13 residues. CDR3 bases: TGTGCTAGTGGTTTGACAGGGGTGGCTGAAGCTTTCTTT. This codes for CASGLTGVAEAFF. The complete variable domain, with remaining parts taken from reference TRBV12-5 and TRBJ1-1, reads DARVTQTPRHKVTEMGQEVTMRCQPILGHNTVFWYRQTMMQGLELLAYFRNRAPLDDSGMPKDRFSAEMPDATLATLKIQPSEPRDSAVYFCASGLTGVAEAFFGQGTRLTVV.

This clone was seen just once. The chain couples TRBV21-1 to TRBJ1-6; TRBD1, as called in the table, went unchecked against the DNA. TRBV21-1 is a pseudogene locus. The CDR3 is made up of 16 amino acids. The CDR3 loop is CASSKGGGKSNSPLHF. CDR3 DNA sequence: TGTGCCAGCAGCAAAGGAGGGGGCAAGAGTAATTCACCCCTCCACTTT.

CDR3 in DNA: TGTGCCAGCAGCCCCGTGGTGGATTACAATGAGCAGTTCTTC. Residues: CASSPVVDYNEQFF. This chain connects TRBV7-8 to TRBJ2-1; no definite D call. Trimming took off 5 bases at V and 4 bases at J, with 12 bases between the two ends. The CDR3 is 14 residues long. Germline V gene lookup returns CDR1 SGHVS and CDR2 FQNEAQ.

The J gene is TRBJ2-5, the V gene TRBV5-1; D is unclear. CDR3 length equals 14 residues. Trimming pared 4 bases from V and 0 bases from J, leaving 10 bases between. Germline loops: CDR1 SGHRS, CDR2 YFSETQ. DNA of the CDR3: TGCGCCAGCAGCCAGGACCTGTACCAAGAGACCCAGTACTTC. Its protein product is CASSQDLYQETQYF.

The V gene is TRBV6-1, the J gene TRBJ1-3; maybe TRBD1 (6 bases). CDR3 length: 14 residues. Trimming removed 2 bases from V and 6 bases from J, with 11 bases in between. Germline-derived CDR1 and CDR2 are MNHNS and SASEGT. This CDR3 is CASSEQGQSNTIYF. CDR3 coding DNA: TGTGCCAGCAGTGAACAGGGACAATCAAACACCATATATTTT.

This chain connects TRBV7-8 to TRBJ1-2, with D unresolved. This CDR3 is 13 amino acids long. Germline loops: CDR1 SGHVS, CDR2 FQNEAQ. With 2 bases removed from V and 8 bases from J, the gap between germline ends came to 12 bases. The CDR3 region is CASSLNRPGGYTF. The CDR3 DNA is TGTGCCAGCAGCTTAAATAGGCCGGGGGGCTACACCTTC.

The CDR3 sequence is CASSHRALRISATEAFF. The CDR3 DNA is TGTGCCAGCAGCCACAGGGCCTTAAGGATCTCGGCCACTGAAGCTTTCTTT. This sequence joins TRBV14 and TRBJ1-1; perhaps TRBD1 as D (5 bases). The CDR3 consists of 17 residues. V lost 3 bases and J 4 bases, leaving 21 bases between the germline ends. Germline CDR1 and CDR2: SGHDN and FVKESK.

The J gene is TRBJ1-2, the V gene TRBV5-5; TRBD1 agrees at 8 bases. Trimming took 0 bases from V and 8 from J; bases not matched to a gene: 9. CDR3 length: 15 residues. Germline V gene sequence: CDR1 SGHKS, CDR2 YYEKEE (reference sequence). CDR3 coding DNA: TGTGCCAGCAGCTTGGACAGGGGGGCTCTGAAGGGCTACACCTTC. Its translation is CASSLDRGALKGYTF.

V gene TRBV19 combines with J gene TRBJ1-2; D unresolved. V gave up 3 bases and J gave up 4 bases, with 6 bases separating them. CDR1 is LNHDA and CDR2 is SQIVND in the germline V gene (reference sequence). The CDR3 extends over 12 amino acids. The CDR3 sequence: CASSISVYGYTF. The CDR3 bases are TGTGCCAGTAGTATTTCGGTCTATGGCTACACCTTC.

The table lists this clone with a few counts. The chain couples TRBV5-1 to TRBJ2-7; 7 bases fit TRBD1. The CDR3 covers 13 residues. V lost 5 bases, J lost 4 bases, and 6 bases stayed unmatched. Looked up from germline, CDR1 is SGHRS and CDR2 is YFSETQ. CDR3 residues: CASRRTGLYEQYV. The CDR3 nucleotides are TGCGCCAGCAGACGGACAGGCCTTTACGAGCAGTACGTC.

This clone was detected a few times. CDR3 nucleotide sequence: TGTGCCAGCAGTTCGAGGACAACCAACACTGAAGCTTTCTTT. Amino acid sequence: CASSSRTTNTEAFF. The J gene is TRBJ1-1, the V gene TRBV6-1; maybe TRBD1 (5 bases). Deletions cut 5 bases from V and 2 bases from J, with 12 bases between. Germline V gene data show CDR1 as MNHNS and CDR2 as SASEGT. CDR3 length: 14 amino acids.

This clone was seen more than once but under ten times. J is TRBJ1-3 and V is TRBV18; 9 positions agree with TRBD1. V trimming: 3 bases; J trimming: 3 bases; junction bases outside the gene matches: 3. The CDR3 runs to 15 residues. Germline loops: CDR1 KGHSH, CDR2 LQKENI. The CDR3 DNA reads TGTGCCAGCTCACCCGGGACAGGGCATGGAAACACCATATATTTT. This codes for CASSPGTGHGNTIYF.